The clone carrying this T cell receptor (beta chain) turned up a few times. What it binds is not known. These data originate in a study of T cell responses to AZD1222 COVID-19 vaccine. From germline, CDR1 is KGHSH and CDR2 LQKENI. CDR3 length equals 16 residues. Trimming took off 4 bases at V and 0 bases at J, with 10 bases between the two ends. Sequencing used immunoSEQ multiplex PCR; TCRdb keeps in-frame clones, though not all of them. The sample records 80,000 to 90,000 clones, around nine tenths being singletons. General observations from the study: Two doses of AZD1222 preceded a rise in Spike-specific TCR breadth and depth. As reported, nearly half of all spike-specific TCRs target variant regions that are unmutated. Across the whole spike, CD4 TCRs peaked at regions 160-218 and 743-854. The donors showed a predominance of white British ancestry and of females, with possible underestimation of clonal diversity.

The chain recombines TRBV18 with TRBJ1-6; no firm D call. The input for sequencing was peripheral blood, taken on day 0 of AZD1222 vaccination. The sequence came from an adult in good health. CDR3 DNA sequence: TGTGCCAGCTCACACGGTCCCAGCTCCTATAATTCACCCCTCCACTTT. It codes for CASSHGPSSYNSPLHF. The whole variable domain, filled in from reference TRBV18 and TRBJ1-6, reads NAGVMQNPRHLVRRRGQEARLRCSPMKGHSHVYWYRQLPEEGLKFMVYLQKENIIDESGMPKERFSAEFPKEGPSILRIQQVVRGDSAAYFCASSHGPSSYNSPLHFGNGTRLTVT.